This T cell receptor beta chain was identified during a study of cytomegalovirus exposure and HLA in healthy donors. Study-wide findings and caveats: Later findings reportedly placed an Asian-associated ancestry cluster below the roughly 730-donor mean for N-insertions.

Both 60 Vbeta primers and 13 Jbeta primers went into the PCR. Clones were sequenced by immunoSEQ multiplex PCR, and TCRdb holds only the in-frame ones, with some missing. In the table there are some 160,000 clones, 73% of which are singletons. As for this clone: Its antigen is still unknown.

V was trimmed by 1 base and J by 0 bases, leaving 18 bases between them. This CDR3 region has 18 residues. Per germline, CDR1 GTSNPN and CDR2 SVGIG (reference sequence). Among the donors, all were healthy bone marrow donors. The chain carries TRBV30 and TRBJ1-4, with D possibly TRBD1 on 6 matching bases. Source material: PBMCs. This receptor was identified in a woman under 30 in good health and CMV-seropositive. The CDR3 loop is CAWSGVRGADSTNEKLFF. The CDR3 nucleotides read TGTGCCTGGAGTGGTGTGCGGGGGGCGGATTCAACTAATGAAAAACTGTTTTTT.